These T cell receptor beta chains were read from a single sample in a study of T cell changes during pregnancy in multiple sclerosis. Measured with immunoSEQ multiplex PCR; TCRdb has only the in-frame clones, and not every one. The table has roughly 72,000 clones, about 89% seen once. The sequences come from peripheral blood, collected in the first trimester of pregnancy. The receptor set was obtained from a female donor in good health, enrolled as a control in a pregnancy study. Both conserved end residues are part of each CDR3. Rows may omit the clone size; those that give it use once, few, many or a size class.

V: TRBV25-1
size: -
J: TRBJ1-3
CDR3: CASSGLSSGNTIYF

V: TRBV28
size: -
J: TRBJ1-1
CDR3: CASSIAPVYTEAFF

V: TRBV12-5
size: -
J: TRBJ2-5
CDR3: CASGLKMGPGQETQYF

V: TRBV10-3
size: -
J: TRBJ2-1
CDR3: CAIRSSGTSGRVSYNEQFF

V: TRBV6-5
size: -
J: TRBJ2-1
CDR3: CASSYPAGVGEQFF

V: TRBV7-8
size: -
J: TRBJ1-6
CDR3: CASSSPGAGAINSPLHF

V: TRBV7-8
size: -
J: TRBJ2-1
CDR3: CASSLFGGSRTAYNEQFF

V: TRBV6-6
size: -
J: TRBJ2-7
CDR3: CASSYGRVNEQYF

V: TRBV4-2
size: -
J: TRBJ2-2
CDR3: CASSQDQGPGTGELFF

V: TRBV30
size: once
J: TRBJ2-5
CDR3: CAWSLPQTQYF

V: TRBV18
size: -
J: TRBJ2-3
CDR3: CASSFTGVEDTQYF

V: TRBV5-1
size: once
J: TRBJ2-6
CDR3: CASSPAINSGANVLTF

V: TRBV4-1
size: few
J: TRBJ1-1
CDR3: CASSRFIVQGLSDTEAFF

V: TRBV6-1
size: few
J: TRBJ2-3
CDR3: CASSEGIGGGPDTQYF

V: TRBV5-1
size: -
J: TRBJ2-7
CDR3: CASSWGRLEHEQYF

V: TRBV2
size: -
J: TRBJ1-2
CDR3: CASMNRGNYGYTF

V: TRBV5-6
size: -
J: TRBJ2-1
CDR3: CASSPLADRGNEQFF

V: TRBV9
size: -
J: TRBJ2-7
CDR3: CASSVAGTSGGYEQYF

V: TRBV18
size: -
J: TRBJ1-1
CDR3: CASSPRTLNTEAFF

V: TRBV28
size: -
J: TRBJ1-1
CDR3: CASSFSLNTEAFF

V: TRBV9
size: -
J: TRBJ1-3
CDR3: CASSYGQERNTIYF

V: TRBV5-1
size: once
J: TRBJ1-2
CDR3: CASSQTGGGYGYTF

V: TRBV5-6
size: -
J: TRBJ1-2
CDR3: CASSLAGDHRDYGYTF

V: TRBV29-1
size: -
J: TRBJ2-2
CDR3: CSVGPVAGELFF

V: TRBV7-2
size: once
J: TRBJ1-5
CDR3: CASSSRRARQPQHF

V: TRBV5-6
size: -
J: TRBJ2-5
CDR3: CASSPGTGTSLQETQYF

V: TRBV9
size: -
J: TRBJ2-3
CDR3: CASSPTSGRAGFTQYF

V: TRBV19
size: -
J: TRBJ1-5
CDR3: CASSRTGGYSNQPQHF

V: TRBV5-6
size: -
J: TRBJ2-5
CDR3: CASSLTPGAEETQYF

V: TRBV2
size: few
J: TRBJ2-7
CDR3: CASSDVSYEQYF

V: TRBV11-3
size: -
J: TRBJ2-1
CDR3: CASSLGRSSYNEQFF

V: TRBV6-5
size: -
J: TRBJ2-7
CDR3: CASTATGTGTYEQYF

V: TRBV19
size: -
J: TRBJ1-5
CDR3: CASSIRAPGAGNQPQHF